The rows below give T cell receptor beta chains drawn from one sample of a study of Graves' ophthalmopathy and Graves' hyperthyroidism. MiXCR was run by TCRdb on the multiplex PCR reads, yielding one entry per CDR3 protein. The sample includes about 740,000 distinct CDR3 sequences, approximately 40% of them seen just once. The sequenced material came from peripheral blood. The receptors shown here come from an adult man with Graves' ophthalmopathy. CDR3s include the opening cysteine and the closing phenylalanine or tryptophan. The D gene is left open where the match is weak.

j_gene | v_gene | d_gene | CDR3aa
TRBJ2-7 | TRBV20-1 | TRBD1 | CSARVFDRAYEQYF
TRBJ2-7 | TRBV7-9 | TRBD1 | CASSYPGQGDEQYF
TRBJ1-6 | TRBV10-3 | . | CAISERQGGSSPLHF
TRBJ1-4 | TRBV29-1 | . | CAWRELNGEKLFF
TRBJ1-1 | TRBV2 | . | CASSLLTRGREAFF
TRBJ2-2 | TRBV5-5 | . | CASSSPSPAPGELFF
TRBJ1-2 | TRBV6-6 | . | CASSNRRDMGYGYTF
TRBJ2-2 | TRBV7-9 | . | CASRGAGTGELFF
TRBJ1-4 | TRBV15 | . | CATSREAGSLEKLFF
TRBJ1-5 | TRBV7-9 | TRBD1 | CASSFTGAVQPQHF
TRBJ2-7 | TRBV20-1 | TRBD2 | CSARDRLSGRAYEQYF
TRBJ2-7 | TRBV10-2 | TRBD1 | CASHPTQGVYEQYF
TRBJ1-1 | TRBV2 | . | CASSEIRTGIKEAFF
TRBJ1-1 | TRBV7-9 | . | CASSSRETGDTEAFF
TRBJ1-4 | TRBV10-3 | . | CAIKREGRSNEKLFF
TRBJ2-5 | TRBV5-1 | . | CASSLLDAGWETQYF
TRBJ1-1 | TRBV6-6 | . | CASSEGSRSVAFF
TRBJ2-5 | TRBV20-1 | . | CSASMKRPVQETQYF
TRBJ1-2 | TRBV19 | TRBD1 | CASPDRVSCGYTF
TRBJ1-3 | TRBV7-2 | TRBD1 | CASSKSGTAGNTIYF
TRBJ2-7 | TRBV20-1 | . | CSASSGNEQYF
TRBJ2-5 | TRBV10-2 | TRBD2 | CASTVAGGQETQYF
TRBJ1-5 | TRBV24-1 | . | CASRYPADGSNQPQHF
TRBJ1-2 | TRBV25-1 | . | CASSARQAPFGYTF
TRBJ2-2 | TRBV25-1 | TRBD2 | CASSYSGGGISGELFF
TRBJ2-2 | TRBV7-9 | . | CASSLSYTGRNTGELFF